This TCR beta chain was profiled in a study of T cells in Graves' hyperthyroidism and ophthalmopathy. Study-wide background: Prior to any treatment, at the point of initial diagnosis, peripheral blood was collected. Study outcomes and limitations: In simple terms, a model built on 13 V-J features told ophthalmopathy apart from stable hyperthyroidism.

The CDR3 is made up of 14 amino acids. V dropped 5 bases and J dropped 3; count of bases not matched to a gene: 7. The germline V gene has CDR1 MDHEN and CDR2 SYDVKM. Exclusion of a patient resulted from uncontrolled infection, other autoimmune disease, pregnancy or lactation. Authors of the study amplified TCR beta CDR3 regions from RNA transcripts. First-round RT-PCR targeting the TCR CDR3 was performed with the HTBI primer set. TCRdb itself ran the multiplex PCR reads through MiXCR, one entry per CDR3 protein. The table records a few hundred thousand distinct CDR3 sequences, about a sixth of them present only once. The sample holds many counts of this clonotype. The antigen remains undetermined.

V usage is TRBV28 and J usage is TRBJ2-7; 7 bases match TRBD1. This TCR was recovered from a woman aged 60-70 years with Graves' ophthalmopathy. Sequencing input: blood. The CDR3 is CASSRTGTDYEQYF. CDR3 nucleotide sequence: TGTGCCAGCAGTCGAACCGGGACAGACTACGAGCAGTACTTC.